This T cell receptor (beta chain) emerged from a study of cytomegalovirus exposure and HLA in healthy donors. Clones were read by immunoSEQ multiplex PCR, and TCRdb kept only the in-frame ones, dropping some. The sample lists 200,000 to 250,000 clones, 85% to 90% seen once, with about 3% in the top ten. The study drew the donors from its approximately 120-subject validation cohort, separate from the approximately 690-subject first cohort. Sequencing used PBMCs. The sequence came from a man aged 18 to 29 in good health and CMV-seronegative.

The CDR3 loop is CASGLVPSDLSGPLHF. CDR3 in DNA: TGTGCTAGTGGTTTGGTACCTTCTGACCTCTCGGGACCCCTCCACTTT. V and J are TRBV12-5 and TRBJ1-6, with D hard to call. From germline, CDR1 is LGHNT and CDR2 FRNRAP. Trimming shortened V by 0 bases and J by 12 bases, and 18 bases separated the two germline ends. This CDR3 comprises 16 residues.